This entry is about one TCR beta chain. These data come from a study of cytomegalovirus exposure and HLA in healthy donors. The CDR3 consists of 15 residues. Losses at the gene ends were 1 base for V and 4 bases for J; bases not matched to a gene: 5. Per the germline V gene, CDR1 is SGHRS and CDR2 is YFSETQ. While unrecorded immune exposures were likely, the donors were nominally healthy when sampled. This PCR relied on a set of 60 Vbeta primers and 13 Jbeta primers. This table comes from immunoSEQ multiplex PCR, and its TCRdb copy is limited to in-frame clones, with some not included. The repertoire holds approximately 160,000 clones, 82% seen once, with roughly 1.5% in the top ten.

Source material: PBMCs. This receptor was identified in a male donor in good health and CMV-seronegative. V is TRBV5-1 and J is TRBJ2-3; 8 bases fit TRBD2. The CDR3 protein is CASSLPSGGPDTQYF. The CDR3 bases are TGCGCCAGCAGCTTGCCGAGCGGGGGACCAGATACGCAGTATTTT.